The 4 T cell receptor beta chains reported below all come from one sample, sequenced in a study of identical twins. TCRdb passed the 5' RACE reads through MiXCR, listing each CDR3 protein once. The repertoire has 500,000 to 550,000 distinct CDR3 sequences, around 20% of them found once; the top ten carry approximately 0.49%. These data are also associated with another study on yellow fever vaccine responses in identical twins.

The specimen was CD4+ T cells sorted from blood. These receptors were taken from a woman between 18 and 29 years old in good health.

This chain links TRBV10-3 with TRBJ2-4; D is uncertain. This CDR3 has 14 amino acids. The germline gives CDR1 ENHRY, CDR2 SYGVKD. The V end lost 2 bases, the J end lost 8 bases, and 13 bases lay between the germline ends. CDR3 residues: CAISEGSPTDIQYF. Written as DNA, the CDR3 is TGTGCCATCAGTGAGGGTTCCCCGACGGACATTCAGTACTTC.

About this clonotype: One end of the junction does not line up with germline, which may come from a read error. The chain is built from TRBV11-2 and TRBJ1-1; possibly TRBD1 for D (5 bases). The CDR3 totals 14 residues. Germline V gene sequence: CDR1 SGHAT, CDR2 FQNNGV. As DNA, the CDR3 is TGTGCCACCAGCCCCAGGAGGGGGAACACTGAAGCTTTCTTT. Protein sequence: CATSPRRGNTEAFF.

This chain links TRBV10-3 with TRBJ2-2; TRBD2 agrees at 12 bases. Germline V gene lookup returns CDR1 ENHRY and CDR2 SYGVKD. V gave up 6 bases and J gave up 2 bases; unmatched junction bases: 1. There are 15 residues in the CDR3. Here the CDR3 reads CAIRGLAGNTGELFF. CDR3 in DNA: TGTGCCATCAGAGGACTAGCGGGAAACACCGGGGAGCTGTTTTTT.

This clonotype has just a few counts. The rearrangement uses TRBV2 and TRBJ2-2; TRBD1 is a possible D gene (6 bases). Germline V gives CDR1 SNHLY, CDR2 FYNNEI. Trimming stripped 6 bases from V and 5 bases from J, with 13 bases between. The CDR3 length is 14 residues. The CDR3 sequence: CASRVQGGTGELFF. For the CDR3, the DNA is TGTGCCAGCAGAGTACAGGGTGGTACCGGGGAGCTGTTTTTT.